This is a list of T cell receptor beta chains from one sample in a study of blood T cell repertoires in COVID-19. Measured with immunoSEQ multiplex PCR; TCRdb has only the in-frame clones, and not every one. Of approximately 470,000 clones listed, 75% to 90% are singletons. Material for sequencing was peripheral blood. Every receptor here comes from a human donor in a cohort sampled during active COVID-19. Each CDR3 is given with its conserved first and last residue. A D gene is named only where the DNA matches it firmly. Clone size, where shown, is once, few, many, or a class for clones that have expanded.

j_call clone_size v_call d_call cdr3_length cdr3_nt cdr3_aa
TRBJ2-1 once TRBV5-1 TRBD2 16 TGCGCCAGCACCCTGGGGGAGCGCGGGAGAAACAATGAGCAGTTCTTC CASTLGERGRNNEQFF
TRBJ2-7 - TRBV19 - 16 TGTGCCAGTAGTATTCGAGGGACATTATCTTCCTACGAGCAGTACTTC CASSIRGTLSSYEQYF
TRBJ2-2 - TRBV5-1 - 15 TGCGCCAGCAGCTTGGTGCCTAGCTCCGCCGGGGAGCTGTTTTTT CASSLVPSSAGELFF
TRBJ2-3 - TRBV5-1 - 12 TGCGCCAGCAGCGCGGGCACAGATACGCAGTATTTT CASSAGTDTQYF
TRBJ1-2 - TRBV6-5 TRBD1 16 TGTGCCAGCAGTTACATCAGGACAGGGGGGACCTATGGCTACACCTTC CASSYIRTGGTYGYTF
TRBJ2-7 - TRBV19 - 14 TGTGCCAGTAGTAGTCAGGGAGGACCCTACGAGCAGTACTTC CASSSQGGPYEQYF
TRBJ1-1 - TRBV5-1 - 14 TGCGCCAGCAGCCCAGACGGACAGAACACTGAAGCTTTCTTT CASSPDGQNTEAFF
TRBJ2-2 - TRBV7-3 TRBD2 16 TGTGCCAGCAGCCCTGCGCTAGCGGGGAGTAGCGGGGAGCTGTTTTTT CASSPALAGSSGELFF
TRBJ1-1 - TRBV25-1 - 15 TGTGCCAGCAGTGAAAGGGGAGGCGGGGGCAATGGAGCTTTCTTT CASSERGGGGNGAFF
TRBJ1-1 - TRBV5-1 - 14 TGCGCTAGCGGGAGCCTCCAAGGGAACACTGAAGCTTTCTTT CASGSLQGNTEAFF
TRBJ2-1 - TRBV4-3 TRBD2 16 TGCGCCAGCAGCCAGAGCTTAGCGGGAGTAGGCAATGAGCAGTTCTTC CASSQSLAGVGNEQFF
TRBJ1-1 - TRBV19 - 13 TGTGCCAGTATGGCAGCGTTGAACACTGAAGCTTTCTTT CASMAALNTEAFF
TRBJ1-1 - TRBV27 - 16 TGTGCCAGCAGTTCCTCACGGACAGCCACGAACACTGAAGCTTTCTTT CASSSSRTATNTEAFF
TRBJ1-5 once TRBV24-1 - 16 TGTGCCACCAGTGATATTACAGGGCCGGGCAATCAGCCCCAGCATTTT CATSDITGPGNQPQHF
TRBJ1-2 - TRBV5-6 - 13 TGTGCCAGCAGCTTGTTAGCGGGGTTCGGCTACACCTTC CASSLLAGFGYTF
TRBJ1-5 - TRBV7-9 TRBD1 15 TGTGCCAGCAGCTTGGGGACAGGGGGCTTACAGCCCCAGCATTTT CASSLGTGGLQPQHF
TRBJ2-7 once TRBV7-2 TRBD2 16 TGTGCCAGCAGCTTACAACTAGCGTTCGGGGGCTACGAGCAGTACTTC CASSLQLAFGGYEQYF